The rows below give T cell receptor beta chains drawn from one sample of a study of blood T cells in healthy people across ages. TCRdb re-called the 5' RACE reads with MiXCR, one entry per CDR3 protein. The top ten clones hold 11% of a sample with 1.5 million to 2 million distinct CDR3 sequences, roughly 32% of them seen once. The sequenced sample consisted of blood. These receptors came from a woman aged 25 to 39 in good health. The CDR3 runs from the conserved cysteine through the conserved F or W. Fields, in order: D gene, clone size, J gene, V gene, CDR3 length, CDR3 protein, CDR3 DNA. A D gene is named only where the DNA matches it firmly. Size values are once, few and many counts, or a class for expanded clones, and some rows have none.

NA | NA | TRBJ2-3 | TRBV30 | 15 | CAWGSSRVSTDTQYF | TGTGCCTGGGGCTCTAGCCGCGTCAGCACAGATACGCAGTATTTT
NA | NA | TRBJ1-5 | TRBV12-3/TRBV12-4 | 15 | CASRASGGSNQPQHF | TGTGCCAGCAGAGCGTCCGGTGGTAGCAATCAGCCCCAGCATTTT
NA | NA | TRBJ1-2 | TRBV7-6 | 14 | CASIVGLGELGYTF | TGTGCCAGCATCGTAGGGTTGGGGGAACTGGGCTACACCTTC
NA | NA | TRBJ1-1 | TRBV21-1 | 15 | CASNPGPGVNTEAFF | TGTGCCAGCAACCCGGGGCCGGGGGTGAACACTGAAGCTTTCTTT
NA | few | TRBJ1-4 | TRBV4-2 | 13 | CASSTTDGEKLFF | TGTGCCAGCAGCACAACGGACGGGGAAAAACTGTTTTTT
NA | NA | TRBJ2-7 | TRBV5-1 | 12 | CARRTSSVEQYF | TGCGCCAGAAGGACTTCTTCTGTCGAGCAGTACTTC
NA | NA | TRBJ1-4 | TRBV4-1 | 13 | CASSQVIKIELFF | TGCGCCAGCAGCCAAGTGATTAAGATTGAACTGTTTTTT
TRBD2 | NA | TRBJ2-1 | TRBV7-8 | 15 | CASRIQTGGPTEQFF | TGTGCCAGCCGAATCCAGACGGGAGGGCCCACTGAGCAGTTCTTC
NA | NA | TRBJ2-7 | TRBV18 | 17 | CASSPKTAGTSSYEQYF | TGTGCCAGCTCACCGAAAACCGCTGGGACCTCCTCCTACGAGCAGTACTTC
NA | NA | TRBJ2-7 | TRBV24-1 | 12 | CATSAPGGAQYF | TGTGCCACCAGTGCCCCCGGCGGCGCCCAGTACTTC
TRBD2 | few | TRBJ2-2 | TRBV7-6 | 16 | CASSLQTSSNTGELFF | TGTGCCAGCAGCTTACAGACTAGCTCAAACACCGGGGAGCTGTTTTTT
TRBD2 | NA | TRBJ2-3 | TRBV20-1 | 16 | CSAKSGSIDSVDTQYF | TGCAGTGCAAAGAGCGGGAGTATTGATTCAGTGGATACGCAGTATTTT
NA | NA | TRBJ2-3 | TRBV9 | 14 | CASSPRDNRETQYF | TGTGCCAGCAGCCCTCGGGACAACAGAGAGACGCAGTATTTT
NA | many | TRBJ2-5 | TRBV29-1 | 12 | CSAVTGSETQYF | TGCAGCGCGGTGACAGGTTCAGAGACCCAGTACTTC
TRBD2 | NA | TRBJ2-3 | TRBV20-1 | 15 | CSASGRERGADTQYF | TGCAGTGCTAGCGGGCGGGAGCGGGGCGCAGATACGCAGTATTTT
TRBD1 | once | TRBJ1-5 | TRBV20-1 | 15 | CSARGTGKVGQPQHF | TGCAGTGCTAGGGGGACAGGGAAGGTTGGTCAGCCCCAGCATTTT
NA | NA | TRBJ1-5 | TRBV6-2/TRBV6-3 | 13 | CASNPAPYQPQHF | TGTGCCAGCAACCCCGCACCCTATCAGCCCCAGCATTTT
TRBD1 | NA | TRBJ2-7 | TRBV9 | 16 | CASSTSSGTGFYEQYF | TGTGCCAGCAGCACTTCATCCGGGACAGGGTTCTACGAGCAGTACTTC
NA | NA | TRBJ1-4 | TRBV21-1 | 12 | CASSTQRGKLFF | TGTGCCAGCAGCACCCAAAGAGGAAAACTGTTTTTT
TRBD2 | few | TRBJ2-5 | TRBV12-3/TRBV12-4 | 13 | CASSFGGVETQYF | TGTGCCAGCAGTTTCGGGGGGGTGGAGACCCAGTACTTC
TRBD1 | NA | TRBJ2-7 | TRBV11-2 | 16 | CASSLDVGTAAYEQYF | TGTGCCAGCAGCTTAGATGTGGGGACAGCCGCCTACGAGCAGTACTTC
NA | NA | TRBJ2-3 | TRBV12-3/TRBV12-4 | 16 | CASSPPSAQGADTQYF | TGTGCCAGCAGTCCCCCCAGCGCCCAAGGGGCAGATACGCAGTATTTT
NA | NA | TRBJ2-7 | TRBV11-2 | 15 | CASSLGLATYNEQYF | TGTGCCAGCAGCTTAGGGTTAGCCACCTACAATGAGCAGTACTTC
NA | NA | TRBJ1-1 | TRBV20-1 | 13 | CSASRGWGTEAFF | TGCAGTGCTAGCAGGGGATGGGGCACTGAAGCTTTCTTT
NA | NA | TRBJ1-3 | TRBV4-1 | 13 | CASSQDRRNTIYF | TGCGCCAGCAGCCAAGATCGGAGAAACACCATATATTTT
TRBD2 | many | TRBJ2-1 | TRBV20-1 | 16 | CSARPPIAGGYNEQFF | TGCAGTGCTAGACCCCCGATAGCGGGGGGTTACAATGAGCAGTTCTTC
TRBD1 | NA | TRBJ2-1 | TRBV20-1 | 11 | CSAFTGVEQFF | TGCAGTGCTTTCACAGGGGTCGAGCAGTTCTTC
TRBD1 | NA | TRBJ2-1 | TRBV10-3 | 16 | CAISVTGGAFVNEQFF | TGTGCCATCAGTGTTACAGGGGGCGCGTTTGTCAATGAGCAGTTCTTC
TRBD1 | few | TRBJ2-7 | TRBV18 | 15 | CASRDTGTGDREQYF | TGTGCCAGCCGGGATACCGGGACAGGAGATAGGGAGCAGTACTTC
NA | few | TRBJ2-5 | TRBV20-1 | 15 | CSAGGRGTRQETQYF | TGCAGTGCAGGGGGGCGCGGGACACGACAAGAGACCCAGTACTTC
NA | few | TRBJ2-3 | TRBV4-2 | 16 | CASSQMSRSEADTQYF | TGTGCCAGCAGCCAAATGTCGCGGTCCGAGGCGGATACGCAGTATTTT
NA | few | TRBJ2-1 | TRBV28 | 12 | CASSDYNNEQFF | TGTGCCAGCAGTGACTATAACAATGAGCAGTTCTTC
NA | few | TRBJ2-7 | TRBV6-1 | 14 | CASSEWLVNYEQYF | TGTGCCAGCAGTGAATGGCTAGTAAACTACGAGCAGTACTTC
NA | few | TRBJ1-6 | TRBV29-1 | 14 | CSANSIEGHSPLHF | TGCAGCGCGAACAGTATCGAGGGGCATTCACCCCTCCACTTT
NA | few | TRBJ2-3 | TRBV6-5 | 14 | CASSYLRGADTQYF | TGTGCCAGCAGTTACCTCCGCGGGGCAGATACGCAGTATTTT
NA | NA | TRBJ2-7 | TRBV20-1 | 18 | CSASTAPQRLEPSYEQYF | TGCAGTGCTAGTACCGCCCCCCAAAGACTAGAGCCCTCCTACGAGCAGTACTTC
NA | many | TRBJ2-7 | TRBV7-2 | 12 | CASSSYKDEQYF | TGTGCCAGCAGCTCCTACAAGGACGAGCAGTACTTC
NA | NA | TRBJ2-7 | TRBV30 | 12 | CAWKGDSYEQYF | TGTGCCTGGAAGGGGGACTCCTACGAGCAGTACTTC
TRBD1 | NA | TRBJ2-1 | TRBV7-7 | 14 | CASSPRDRASEQFF | TGTGCCAGCAGCCCAAGGGACAGGGCCAGTGAGCAGTTCTTC
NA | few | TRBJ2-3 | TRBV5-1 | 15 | CASSSRGVRTDTQYF | TGCGCCAGCAGCTCGCGCGGGGTGCGCACAGATACGCAGTATTTT
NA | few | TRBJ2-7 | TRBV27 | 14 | CASSPSVEGYEQYF | TGTGCCAGCAGTCCCTCGGTGGAGGGCTACGAGCAGTACTTC
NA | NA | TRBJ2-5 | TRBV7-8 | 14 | CASSPAEGEETQYF | TGTGCCAGCAGCCCCGCCGAAGGAGAGGAGACCCAGTACTTC
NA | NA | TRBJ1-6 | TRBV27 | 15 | CASSSRGGFNSPLHF | TGTGCCAGCAGTTCTAGAGGGGGATTTAATTCACCCCTCCACTTT
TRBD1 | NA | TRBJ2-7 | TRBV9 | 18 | CASSLKGQGYMNRYEQYF | TGTGCCAGCAGCCTAAAGGGACAGGGATATATGAACCGTTACGAGCAGTACTTC
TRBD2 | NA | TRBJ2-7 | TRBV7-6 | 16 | CASSLEAAGGAYKQYF | TGTGCCAGCAGCTTAGAGGCGGCGGGAGGAGCCTACAAGCAGTACTTC
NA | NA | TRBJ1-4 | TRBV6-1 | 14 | CASSVAGRNEKLFF | TGTGCCAGCAGTGTTGCGGGGAGGAATGAAAAACTGTTTTTT
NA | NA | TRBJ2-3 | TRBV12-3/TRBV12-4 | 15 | CTSSTSPDSTDTQYF | TGTACCAGCAGCACCTCGCCCGACAGCACGGATACGCAGTATTTT
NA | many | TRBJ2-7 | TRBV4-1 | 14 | CASSPRDGSYEQYF | TGCGCCAGCAGCCCTCGGGACGGATCCTACGAGCAGTACTTC
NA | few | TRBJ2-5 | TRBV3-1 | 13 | CASSTVRIQTQYF | TGTGCCAGCAGCACCGTGAGGATTCAGACCCAGTACTTC
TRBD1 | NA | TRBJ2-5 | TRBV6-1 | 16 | CASSDGTGALQETQYF | TGTGCCAGCAGTGACGGGACAGGGGCTCTCCAAGAGACCCAGTACTTC